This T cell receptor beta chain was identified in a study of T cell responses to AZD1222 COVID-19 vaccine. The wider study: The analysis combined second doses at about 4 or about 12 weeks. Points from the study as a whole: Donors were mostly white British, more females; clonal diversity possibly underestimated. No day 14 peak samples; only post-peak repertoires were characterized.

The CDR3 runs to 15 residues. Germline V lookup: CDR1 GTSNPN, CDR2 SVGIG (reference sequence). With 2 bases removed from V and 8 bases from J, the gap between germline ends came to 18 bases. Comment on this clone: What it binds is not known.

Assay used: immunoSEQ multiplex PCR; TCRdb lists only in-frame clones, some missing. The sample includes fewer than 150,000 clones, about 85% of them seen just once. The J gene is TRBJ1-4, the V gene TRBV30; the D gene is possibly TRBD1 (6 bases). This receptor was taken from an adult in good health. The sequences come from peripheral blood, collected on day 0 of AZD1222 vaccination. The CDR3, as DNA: TGTGCCTGGAGTCTAAGTGAGGGGGGTGGAGAAAAACTGTTTTTT. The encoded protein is CAWSLSEGGGEKLFF.